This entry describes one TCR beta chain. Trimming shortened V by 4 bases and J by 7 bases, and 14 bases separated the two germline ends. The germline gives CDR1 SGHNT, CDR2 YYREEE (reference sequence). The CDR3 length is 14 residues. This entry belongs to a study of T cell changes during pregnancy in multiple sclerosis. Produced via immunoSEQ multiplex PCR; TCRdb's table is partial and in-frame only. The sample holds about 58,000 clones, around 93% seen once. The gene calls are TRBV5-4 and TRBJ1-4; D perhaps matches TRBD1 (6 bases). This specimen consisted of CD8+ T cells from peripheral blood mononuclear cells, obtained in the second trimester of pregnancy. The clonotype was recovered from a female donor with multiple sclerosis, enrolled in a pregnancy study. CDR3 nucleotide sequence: TGTGCCAGCAGCCCCAGGGGCTGGGGTGAAAAACTGTTTTTT. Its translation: CASSPRGWGEKLFF.